A selection of T cell receptor beta chains follows, all from one sample in a study of blood T cell repertoires in COVID-19. Assay used: immunoSEQ multiplex PCR; TCRdb lists only in-frame clones, some missing. The sample lists about 140,000 clones, 80% to 90% occurring once. Sequenced input: peripheral blood. These TCRs come from a woman in her forties or fifties with acute or convalescent COVID-19. Each CDR3 is given with its conserved first and last residue. D genes are given only for firm matches. Where a row states a size, it is once, few, many or the class of an expanded clone; other rows omit it.

size,D,J,V,length,DNA,CDR3
-,-,TRBJ2-3,TRBV28,15,TGTGCCAGCAGTTTATCAGGGGCCCACACAGATACGCAGTATTTT,CASSLSGAHTDTQYF
-,-,TRBJ2-3,TRBV13,14,TGTGCCAGCAGCCCTTACGACTTCACAGATACGCAGTATTTT,CASSPYDFTDTQYF
few,TRBD1,TRBJ1-4,TRBV30,14,TGTGCCTGGGAAGGGGGCGGAGAGGGTGAAAAACTGTTTTTT,CAWEGGGEGEKLFF
-,TRBD1,TRBJ2-7,TRBV7-9,14,TGTGCCAGCAGCCCCGTGACAGGGAAGAACGAGCAGTACTTC,CASSPVTGKNEQYF
-,-,TRBJ1-5,TRBV28,15,TGTGCCAGCAGCCTATTGCCAGCACTAAATCAGCCCCAGCATTTT,CASSLLPALNQPQHF
once,-,TRBJ1-1,TRBV5-1,15,TGCGCCAGCAGCTTGTTAGGGGTTGGACCGACTGAAGCTTTCTTT,CASSLLGVGPTEAFF
few,-,TRBJ2-3,TRBV5-1,16,TGCGCCAGCAGCTTGGGATTGGTAGTGAGCACAGATACGCAGTATTTT,CASSLGLVVSTDTQYF
-,TRBD1,TRBJ1-2,TRBV6-5,13,TGTGCCAGCGGGGGACAGGAGCACTATGGCTACACCTTC,CASGGQEHYGYTF
-,TRBD2,TRBJ2-3,TRBV4-2,16,TGTGCCAGCAGCCCTACCGCGGGAGGGATCACAGATACGCAGTATTTT,CASSPTAGGITDTQYF
-,-,TRBJ1-1,TRBV28,15,TGTGCCAGCAGTTTAATGGCGGAGGGGCCCGTCGGAGCTTTCTTT,CASSLMAEGPVGAFF
once,TRBD1,TRBJ1-1,TRBV29-1,13,TGCAGCGTTGGAAGGGGGCCGAACACTGAAGCTTTCTTT,CSVGRGPNTEAFF
-,-,TRBJ1-5,TRBV19,14,TGTGCCAGTAGTCCGCAGGGAAACAATCAGCCCCAGCATTTT,CASSPQGNNQPQHF
-,-,TRBJ1-1,TRBV6-5,14,TGTGCCAGCAGTTACACTAGGGAGAACACTGAAGCTTTCTTT,CASSYTRENTEAFF
-,-,TRBJ1-5,TRBV2,14,TGTGCCAGCAGTTCCGAGAGCGGGAATCAGCCCCAGCATTTT,CASSSESGNQPQHF
-,-,TRBJ1-2,TRBV6-5,13,TGTGCCGGAAGAGAGGGGGGGTTCTATGGCTACACCTTC,CAGREGGFYGYTF
-,TRBD1,TRBJ1-1,TRBV4-2,13,TGTGCCAGCAGCCAAGGGAGGGACAGGGAAGCTTTCTTT,CASSQGRDREAFF
-,TRBD1,TRBJ1-4,TRBV5-1,12,TGCGCCAGCGGGACAGGGGGCGAAAAACTGTTTTTT,CASGTGGEKLFF
-,TRBD1,TRBJ1-2,TRBV6-1,15,TGTGCCAGCAGTGAGGGGACAGCTAATTTCTATGGCTACACCTTC,CASSEGTANFYGYTF
-,-,TRBJ1-1,TRBV19,16,TGTGCCAGTACTAAATTTGGAGGCAGCCTGAACACTGAAGCTTTCTTT,CASTKFGGSLNTEAFF
few,TRBD1,TRBJ2-7,TRBV6-5,14,TGTGCCAGCAGTCCCCAGGGGGTAGCGAAAGAGCAGTACTTC,CASSPQGVAKEQYF
few,TRBD2,TRBJ2-5,TRBV4-2,16,TGTGCCAGCAGCCAAGGCAACGGCGGGGGGGTGGAGACCCAGTACTTC,CASSQGNGGGVETQYF
few,-,TRBJ2-7,TRBV2,11,TGTGCCAGCGCGTTTGCTTCCGAGCAGTACTTC,CASAFASEQYF
-,-,TRBJ2-7,TRBV7-9,12,TGTGCCAGCACCTCGCCGGCCTACGAGCAGTACTTC,CASTSPAYEQYF
-,TRBD2,TRBJ2-1,TRBV5-4,14,TGTGCCAGCAGCTTGGATCTAGCGGGAGGGGAGCAGTTCTTC,CASSLDLAGGEQFF
-,-,TRBJ1-5,TRBV27,15,TGTGCCAGCAGTCCCACCGATGATTTCGGGCAGCCCCAGCATTTT,CASSPTDDFGQPQHF
-,TRBD1,TRBJ1-5,TRBV6-6,16,TGTGCCAGCAGGCGACCCTCCGGGACAGGGAATCAGCCCCAGCATTTT,CASRRPSGTGNQPQHF
-,-,TRBJ1-2,TRBV3-1/TRBV3-2,15,TGTGCCAGCAGCCCCAGGAGGACCGGCGTTGAGGGCTACACCTTC,CASSPRRTGVEGYTF
-,-,TRBJ2-5,TRBV11-1,13,TGTGCCAGCAGCTTCTACTCGGGAGAGACCCAGTACTTC,CASSFYSGETQYF
-,TRBD1,TRBJ1-2,TRBV18,15,TGTGCCAGCTCACCAACCGAGGGGGCTTCCTATGGCTACACCTTC,CASSPTEGASYGYTF
-,-,TRBJ1-2,TRBV7-5,12,TGTGCCCGAAACAGGGGGGGCGGAGGCTACACCTTC,CARNRGGGGYTF
-,-,TRBJ2-2,TRBV3-1/TRBV3-2,18,TGTGCCAGCAGCCATCCCGCCCTGGGACCCAGGGGCACCGGGGAGCTGTTTTTT,CASSHPALGPRGTGELFF
-,-,TRBJ1-5,TRBV4-2,15,TGTGCCAGCAGCCAAGATTATGGCAGCAATCAGCCCCAGCATTTT,CASSQDYGSNQPQHF
-,-,TRBJ1-5,TRBV6-5,15,TGTGCCAGCAGGCTCGGACAGTATAGCAATCAGCCCCAGCATTTT,CASRLGQYSNQPQHF
-,TRBD1,TRBJ1-4,TRBV7-7,15,TGTGCTAGCAGCGATCGGACAGGGGAAGGTGAAAAACTGTTTTTT,CASSDRTGEGEKLFF
-,-,TRBJ2-1,TRBV7-3,15,TGTGCCAGCAGCTTCCCTGGCAGGGGAGCCAATGAGCAGTTCTTC,CASSFPGRGANEQFF
-,TRBD1,TRBJ2-5,TRBV19,15,TGTGCCAGTTCCCCGACAGGGAGATTGCAAGAGACCCAGTACTTC,CASSPTGRLQETQYF
-,-,TRBJ2-2,TRBV7-2,16,TGTGCCAGCAGCTTACCCTCCGGGCAGGGCACCGGGGAGCTGTTTTTT,CASSLPSGQGTGELFF
-,-,TRBJ1-1,TRBV5-1,14,TGCGCCAGCAGCTTAACGCCTAAGAACACTGAAGCTTTCTTT,CASSLTPKNTEAFF
-,-,TRBJ2-1,TRBV28,15,TGTGCTACCCTTAAGTCGGGACTGGCCGCCAATGAGCAGTTCTTC,CATLKSGLAANEQFF
-,-,TRBJ2-7,TRBV19,10,TGTGCCAGTAGCGGTGGCGAGCAGTACTTC,CASSGGEQYF
-,-,TRBJ2-2,TRBV9,16,TGTGCCAGCAGCCCCCGACAGGCGGTGAACACCGGGGAGCTGTTTTTT,CASSPRQAVNTGELFF
-,-,TRBJ1-2,TRBV21-1,17,TGTGCCAGCAGCAAACCGTCCCCTTCACCGACAATTGATGGCTACACCTTC,CASSKPSPSPTIDGYTF
-,-,TRBJ1-5,TRBV6-6,14,TGTGCCAGCAGTTATCCGGAGGGTACGCAGCCCCAGCATTTT,CASSYPEGTQPQHF
-,-,TRBJ2-5,TRBV27,12,TGTGCCAGCGGGGACACCGGGGAGACCCAGTACTTC,CASGDTGETQYF
-,TRBD2,TRBJ2-2,TRBV15,18,TGTGCCACCACTTCAAACATCGAACGGGGGGCGAACACCGGGGAGCTGTTTTTT,CATTSNIERGANTGELFF
-,TRBD1,TRBJ2-3,TRBV24-1,12,TGTGCCACCGGGACAGGGGAGGATACGCAGTATTTT,CATGTGEDTQYF